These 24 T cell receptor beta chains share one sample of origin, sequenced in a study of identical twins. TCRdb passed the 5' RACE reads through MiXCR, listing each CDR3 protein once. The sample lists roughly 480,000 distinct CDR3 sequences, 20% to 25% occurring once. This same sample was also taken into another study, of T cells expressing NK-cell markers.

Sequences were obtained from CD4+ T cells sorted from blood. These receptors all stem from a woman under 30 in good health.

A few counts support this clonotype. CDR3 sequence: CASSLNTDDTQYF. In nucleotides, the CDR3 is TGTGCCAGCAGCTTGAATACGGACGATACGCAGTATTTT. The V and J genes are TRBV5-5 and TRBJ2-3; no firm D call. V was cut by 1 base and J by 6 bases, with 9 bases left in between. Looked up from germline, CDR1 is SGHKS and CDR2 is YYEKEE (reference sequence). This CDR3 is built from 13 residues.

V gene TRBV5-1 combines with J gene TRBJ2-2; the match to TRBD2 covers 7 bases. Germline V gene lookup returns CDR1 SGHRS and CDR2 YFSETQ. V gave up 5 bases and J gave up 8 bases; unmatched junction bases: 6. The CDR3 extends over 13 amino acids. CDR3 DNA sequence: TGCGCCAGCAGGGTTACTAGCGCGGGGGAGCTGTTTTTT. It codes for CASRVTSAGELFF.

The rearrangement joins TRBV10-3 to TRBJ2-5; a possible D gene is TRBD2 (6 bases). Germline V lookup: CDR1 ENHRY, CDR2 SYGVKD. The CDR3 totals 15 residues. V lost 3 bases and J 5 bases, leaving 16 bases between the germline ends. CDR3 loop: CAISESRAGSETQYF. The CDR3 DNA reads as TGTGCCATCAGTGAAAGTAGGGCGGGGTCCGAGACCCAGTACTTC.

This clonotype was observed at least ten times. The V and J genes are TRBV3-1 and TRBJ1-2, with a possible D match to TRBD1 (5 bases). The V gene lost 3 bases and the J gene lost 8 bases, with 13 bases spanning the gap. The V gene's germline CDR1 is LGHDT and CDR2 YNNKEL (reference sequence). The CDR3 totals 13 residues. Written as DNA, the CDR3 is TGTGCCAGCAGCCACCGACAGAGGTGGGGCTACACCTTC. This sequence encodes CASSHRQRWGYTF.

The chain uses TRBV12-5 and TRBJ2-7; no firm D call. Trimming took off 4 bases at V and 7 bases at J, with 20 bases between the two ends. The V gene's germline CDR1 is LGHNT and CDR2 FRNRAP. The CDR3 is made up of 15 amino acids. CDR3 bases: TGTGCTAGTGGTTCTCTATTAGGACGGCCTCGAGAGCAGTACTTC. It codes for CASGSLLGRPREQYF. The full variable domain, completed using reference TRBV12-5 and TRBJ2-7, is DARVTQTPRHKVTEMGQEVTMRCQPILGHNTVFWYRQTMMQGLELLAYFRNRAPLDDSGMPKDRFSAEMPDATLATLKIQPSEPRDSAVYFCASGSLLGRPREQYFGPGTRLTVT.

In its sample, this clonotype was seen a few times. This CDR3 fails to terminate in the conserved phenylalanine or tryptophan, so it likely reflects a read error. The CDR3 coding sequence is TGTGCCAGCAGCTTATCGTGGCTGAGCTCCTACAATGAGCAGTTCTCC. Translated, it gives CASSLSWLSSYNEQFS. This sequence joins TRBV7-6 and TRBJ2-1; D unclear. The CDR3 covers 16 residues. CDR1 and CDR2 from the germline V gene are SGHVS and FNYEAQ. V lost 2 bases and J lost 0, with 11 bases in between.

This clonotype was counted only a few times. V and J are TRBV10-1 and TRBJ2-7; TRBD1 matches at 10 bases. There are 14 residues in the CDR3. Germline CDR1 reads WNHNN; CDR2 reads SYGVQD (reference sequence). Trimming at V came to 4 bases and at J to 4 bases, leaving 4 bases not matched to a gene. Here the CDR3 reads CASSATGGQYEQYF. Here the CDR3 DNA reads TGCGCCAGCAGTGCGACAGGGGGCCAGTACGAGCAGTACTTC.

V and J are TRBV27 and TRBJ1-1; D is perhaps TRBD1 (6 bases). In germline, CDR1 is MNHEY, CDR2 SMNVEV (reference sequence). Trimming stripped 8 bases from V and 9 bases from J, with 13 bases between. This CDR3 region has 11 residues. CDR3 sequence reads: CASLGQGKAFF. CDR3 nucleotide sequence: TGTGCCAGCCTTGGCCAGGGGAAAGCTTTCTTT.

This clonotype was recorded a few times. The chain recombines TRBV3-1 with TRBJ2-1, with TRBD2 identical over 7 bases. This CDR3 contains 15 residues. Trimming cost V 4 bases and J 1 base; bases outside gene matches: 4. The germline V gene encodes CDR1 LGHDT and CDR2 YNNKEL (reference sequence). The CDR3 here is CASSRPSGSYNEQFF. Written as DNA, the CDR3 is TGTGCCAGCAGCCGTCCTAGCGGTTCCTACAATGAGCAGTTCTTC.

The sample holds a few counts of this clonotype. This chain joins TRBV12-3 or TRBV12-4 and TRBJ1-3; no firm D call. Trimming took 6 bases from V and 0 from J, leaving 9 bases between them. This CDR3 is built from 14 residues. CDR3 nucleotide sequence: TGTGCCAGCAGCTCGCTGGGCTCTGGAAACACCATATATTTT. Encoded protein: CASSSLGSGNTIYF.

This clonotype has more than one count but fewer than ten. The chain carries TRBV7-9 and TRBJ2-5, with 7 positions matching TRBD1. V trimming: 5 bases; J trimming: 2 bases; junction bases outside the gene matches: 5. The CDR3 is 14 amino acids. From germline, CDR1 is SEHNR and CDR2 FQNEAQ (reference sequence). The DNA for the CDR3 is TGTGCCAGCAGCACACGACAGGGACAAGAGACCCAGTACTTC. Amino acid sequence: CASSTRQGQETQYF. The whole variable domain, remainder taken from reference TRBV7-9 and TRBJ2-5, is DTGVSQNPRHKITKRGQNVTFRCDPISEHNRLYWYRQTLGQGPEFLTYFQNEAQLEKSRLLSDRFSAERPKGSFSTLEIQRTEQGDSAMYLCASSTRQGQETQYFGPGTRLLVL.

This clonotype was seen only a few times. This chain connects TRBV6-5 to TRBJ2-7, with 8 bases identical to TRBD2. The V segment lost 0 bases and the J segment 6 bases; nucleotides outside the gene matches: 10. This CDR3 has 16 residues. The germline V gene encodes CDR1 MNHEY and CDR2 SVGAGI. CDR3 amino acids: CASSYSPPGSGGEQYF. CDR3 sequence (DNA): TGTGCCAGCAGTTACTCGCCCCCCGGGAGCGGGGGCGAGCAGTACTTC.

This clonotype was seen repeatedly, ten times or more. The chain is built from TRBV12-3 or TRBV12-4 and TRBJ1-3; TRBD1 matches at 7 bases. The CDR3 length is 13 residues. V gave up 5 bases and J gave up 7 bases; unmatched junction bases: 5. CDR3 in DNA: TGTGCCAGCAGTCGGACAGGTCGGAACACCATATATTTT. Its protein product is CASSRTGRNTIYF.

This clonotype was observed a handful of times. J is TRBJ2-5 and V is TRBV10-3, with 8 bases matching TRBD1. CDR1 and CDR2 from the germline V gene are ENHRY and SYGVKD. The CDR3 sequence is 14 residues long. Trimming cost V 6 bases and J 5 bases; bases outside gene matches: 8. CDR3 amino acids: CAISGLTGDETQYF. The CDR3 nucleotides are TGTGCCATCAGCGGGCTGACAGGGGATGAGACCCAGTACTTC.

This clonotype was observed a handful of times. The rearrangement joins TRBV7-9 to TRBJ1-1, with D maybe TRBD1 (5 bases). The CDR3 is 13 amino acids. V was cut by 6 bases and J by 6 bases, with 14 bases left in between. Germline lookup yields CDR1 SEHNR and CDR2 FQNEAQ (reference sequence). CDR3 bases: TGTGCCAGCAGGCCAAGCCGGGGGGCTGAAGCTTTCTTT. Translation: CASRPSRGAEAFF.

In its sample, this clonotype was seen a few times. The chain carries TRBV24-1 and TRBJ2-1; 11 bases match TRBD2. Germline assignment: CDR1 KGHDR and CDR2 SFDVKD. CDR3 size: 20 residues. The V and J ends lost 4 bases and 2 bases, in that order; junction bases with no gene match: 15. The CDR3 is CATSDLETSTSGRTYNEQFF. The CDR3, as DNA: TGTGCCACCAGTGACCTAGAAACGTCAACTAGCGGGAGAACCTACAATGAGCAGTTCTTC.

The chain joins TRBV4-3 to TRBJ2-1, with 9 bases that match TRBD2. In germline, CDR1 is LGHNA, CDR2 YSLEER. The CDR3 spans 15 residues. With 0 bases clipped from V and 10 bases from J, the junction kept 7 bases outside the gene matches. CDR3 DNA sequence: TGCGCCAGCAGCCAAGACCAGCGGGAGGTACGGGAGCAGTTCTTC. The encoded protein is CASSQDQREVREQFF.

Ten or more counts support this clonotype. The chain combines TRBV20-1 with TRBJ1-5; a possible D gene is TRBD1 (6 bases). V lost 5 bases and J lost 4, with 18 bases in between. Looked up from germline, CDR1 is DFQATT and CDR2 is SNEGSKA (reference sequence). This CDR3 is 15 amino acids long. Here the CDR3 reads CSAASGGGGNQPQHF. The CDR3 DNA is TGCAGTGCTGCCTCGGGGGGGGGCGGGAATCAGCCCCAGCATTTT.

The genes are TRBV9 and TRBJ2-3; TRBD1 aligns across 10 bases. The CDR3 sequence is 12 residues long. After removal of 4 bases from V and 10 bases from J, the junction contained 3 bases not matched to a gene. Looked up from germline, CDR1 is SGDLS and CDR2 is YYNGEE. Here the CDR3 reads CASSPGQGAQYF. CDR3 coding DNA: TGTGCCAGCAGCCCCGGACAGGGGGCGCAGTATTTT.

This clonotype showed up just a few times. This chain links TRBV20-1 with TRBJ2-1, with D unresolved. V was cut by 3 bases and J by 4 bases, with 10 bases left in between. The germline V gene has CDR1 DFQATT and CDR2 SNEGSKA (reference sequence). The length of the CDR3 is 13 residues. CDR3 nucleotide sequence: TGCAGTGCTAGGCCGGGTTTATACAATGAGCAGTTCTTC. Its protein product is CSARPGLYNEQFF.

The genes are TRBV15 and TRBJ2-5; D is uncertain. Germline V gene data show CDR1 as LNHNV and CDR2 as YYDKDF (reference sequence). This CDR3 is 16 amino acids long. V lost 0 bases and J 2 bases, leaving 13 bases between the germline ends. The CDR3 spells CATSRDYGTAQETQYF. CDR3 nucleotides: TGTGCCACCAGCAGAGATTACGGAACCGCTCAAGAGACCCAGTACTTC.

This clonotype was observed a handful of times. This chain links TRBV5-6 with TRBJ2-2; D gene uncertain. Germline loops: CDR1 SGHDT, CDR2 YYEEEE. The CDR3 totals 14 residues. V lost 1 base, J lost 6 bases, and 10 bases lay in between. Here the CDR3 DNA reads TGTGCCAGCAGCTTGTTAGCCTTCTCCGGGGAGCTGTTTTTT. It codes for CASSLLAFSGELFF.

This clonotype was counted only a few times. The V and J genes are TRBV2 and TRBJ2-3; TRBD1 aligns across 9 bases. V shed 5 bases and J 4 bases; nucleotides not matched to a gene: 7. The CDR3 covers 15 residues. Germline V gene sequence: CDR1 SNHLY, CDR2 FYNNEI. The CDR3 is CASSTGTGPPDTQYF. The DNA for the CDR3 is TGTGCCAGCAGTACCGGGACAGGGCCCCCAGATACGCAGTATTTT.

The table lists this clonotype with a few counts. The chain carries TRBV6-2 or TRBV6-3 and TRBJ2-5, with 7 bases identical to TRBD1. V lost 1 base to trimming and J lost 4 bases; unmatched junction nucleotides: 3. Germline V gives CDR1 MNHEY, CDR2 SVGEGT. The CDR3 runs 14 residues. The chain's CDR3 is CASSYYSGGETQYF. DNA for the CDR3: TGTGCCAGCAGTTACTATTCAGGGGGAGAGACCCAGTACTTC.